The 10 T cell receptor beta chains presented below share a single source sample, sequenced in a study of blood T cell repertoires in COVID-19 (TCRdb year 2020). Libraries were made using the immunoSEQ multiplex PCR assay. In its TCRdb copy, this immuneACCESS table keeps in-frame sequences only and misses some clones. Where compared with another copy, unresolved V genes explain less than half of these, and the others have no known cause. The sample records some 150,000 clones, about nine tenths of which are singletons. The ten biggest clones cover approximately 10% of the sample. Sequencing was performed on peripheral blood. The receptors shown here come from an elderly woman with acute or convalescent COVID-19.

V gene TRBV7-2 combines with J gene TRBJ2-3; 8 nucleotides match TRBD2. Germline V gene data show CDR1 as SGHTA and CDR2 as FQGNSA. The length of the CDR3 is 16 residues. V shed 3 bases and J 8 bases; nucleotides not matched to a gene: 13. The CDR3 sequence: CASSFRRTSRLGTQYF. CDR3 bases: TGTGCCAGCAGCTTCCGCCGGACTAGCCGATTGGGTACGCAGTATTTT. The entire variable domain, with the rest obtained from reference TRBV7-2 and TRBJ2-3, is as follows: GAGVSQSPSNKVTEKGKDVELRCDPISGHTALYWYRQSLGQGLEFLIYFQGNSAPDKSGLPSDRFSAERTGGSVSTLTIQRTQQEDSAVYLCASSFRRTSRLGTQYFGPGTRLTVL.

This clone is a singleton in its sample. V and J are TRBV7-9 and TRBJ1-2; 7 bases align to TRBD1. Germline CDR1 SEHNR, CDR2 FQNEAQ (reference sequence). Losses at the gene ends were 1 base for V and 4 bases for J; bases not matched to a gene: 6. The CDR3 has 15 residues. As DNA, the CDR3 is TGTGCCAGCAGCTTAGTGGTCAGGGGGAGCTATGGCTACACCTTC. Amino acid sequence: CASSLVVRGSYGYTF.

This chain connects TRBV14 to TRBJ2-1; a possible D gene is TRBD2 (6 bases). Germline values: CDR1 SGHDN, CDR2 FVKESK. The V and J ends lost 1 base and 10 bases respectively, with 14 bases between them. The CDR3 has 14 amino acids. The CDR3 is CASSQAKGRREQFF. The CDR3 DNA sequence: TGTGCCAGCAGCCAAGCCAAGGGGAGGAGAGAGCAGTTCTTC.

This chain joins TRBV19 and TRBJ2-3, with D perhaps matching TRBD1 (6 bases). There are 15 residues in the CDR3. V lost 6 bases and J 0 bases, leaving 13 bases between the germline ends. Germline CDR1 is LNHDA and CDR2 is SQIVND (reference sequence). The CDR3, as DNA: TGTGCCAGTAGGGTTGGGACACGAAGCACAGATACGCAGTATTTT. Translating it yields CASRVGTRSTDTQYF.

This clone was observed a single time. This chain connects TRBV11-2 to TRBJ1-1; D call uncertain. The ends were cut back, 7 bases at V and 3 bases at J, with 15 bases in the middle. Germline CDR1 is SGHAT and CDR2 is FQNNGV. This CDR3 contains 14 residues. The CDR3 DNA sequence: TGTGCCAGCACCCCCCTGTCACCAGACACTGAAGCTTTCTTT. Protein: CASTPLSPDTEAFF. The full variable domain, its missing parts supplied by reference TRBV11-2 and TRBJ1-1, is EAGVAQSPRYKIIEKRQSVAFWCNPISGHATLYWYQQILGQGPKLLIQFQNNGVVDDSQLPKDRFSAERLKGVDSTLKIQPAKLEDSAVYLCASTPLSPDTEAFFGQGTRLTVV.

The V call is TRBV5-6, the J call TRBJ1-5; no reliable D call. Trimming took off 2 bases at V and 2 bases at J, with 8 bases between the two ends. The germline V gene has CDR1 SGHDT and CDR2 YYEEEE. CDR3 length: 14 amino acids. CDR3 DNA sequence: TGTGCCAGCAGCTTCTGGGGAGGCAATCAGCCCCAGCATTTT. Its translation: CASSFWGGNQPQHF. The full variable domain, with the rest looked up from reference TRBV5-6 and TRBJ1-5, is DAGVTQSPTHLIKTRGQQVTLRCSPKSGHDTVSWYQQALGQGPQFIFQYYEEEERQRGNFPDRFSGHQFPNYSSELNVNALLLGDSALYLCASSFWGGNQPQHFGDGTRLSIL.

The chain couples TRBV5-4 to TRBJ1-1, with a weak D call TRBD1 (6 bases). This CDR3 spans 17 amino acids. V lost 1 base and J 0 bases, leaving 16 bases between the germline ends. Germline CDR1 reads SGHNT; CDR2 reads YYREEE (reference sequence). The CDR3 protein is CASSLRVQGLMNTEAFF. Written as DNA, the CDR3 is TGTGCCAGCAGCTTGAGAGTACAGGGATTAATGAACACTGAAGCTTTCTTT.

The chain recombines TRBV4-2 with TRBJ1-4; weak D call: TRBD1 (6 bases). V was clipped by 4 bases and J by 12 bases, with 18 bases between them. This CDR3 comprises 14 residues. Per germline, CDR1 LGHNA and CDR2 YNFKEQ. The CDR3 DNA is TGTGCCAGCAGCCCCTTTTACAGGGAAAGGGAACTGTTTTTT. This encodes CASSPFYRERELFF.

The gene calls are TRBV28 and TRBJ1-1, with D hard to call. V was pared by 3 bases and J by 1 base, with 6 bases between. There are 13 residues in the CDR3. Germline loops: CDR1 MDHEN, CDR2 SYDVKM. The CDR3: CASSFAGNTEAFF. The CDR3 DNA reads TGTGCCAGCAGTTTTGCAGGGAACACTGAAGCTTTCTTT.

This chain joins TRBV5-6 and TRBJ1-1, with 7 positions matching TRBD1. Germline V gives CDR1 SGHDT, CDR2 YYEEEE. The CDR3 is 13 amino acids. J gave up 7 bases and V 1 base, and 4 bases lay outside the gene matches. CDR3 nucleotide sequence: TGTGCCAGCAGCTTGACTACAGGGGATGAAGCTTTCTTT. The encoded protein is CASSLTTGDEAFF.